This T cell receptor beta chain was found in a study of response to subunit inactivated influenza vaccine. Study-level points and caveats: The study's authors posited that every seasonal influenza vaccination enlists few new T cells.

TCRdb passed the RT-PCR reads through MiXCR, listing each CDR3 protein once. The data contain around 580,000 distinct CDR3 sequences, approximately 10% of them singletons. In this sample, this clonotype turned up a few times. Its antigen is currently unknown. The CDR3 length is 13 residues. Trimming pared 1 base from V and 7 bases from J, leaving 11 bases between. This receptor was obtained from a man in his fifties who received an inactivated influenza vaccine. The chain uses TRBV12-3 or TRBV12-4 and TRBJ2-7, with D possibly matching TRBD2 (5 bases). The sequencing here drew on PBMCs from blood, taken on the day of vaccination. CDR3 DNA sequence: TGTGCCAGCAGTTTAGTACAGTCGGGAGAGCAGTACTTC. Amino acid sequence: CASSLVQSGEQYF.